This passage covers 13 T cell receptor beta chains from one sample sequenced in a study of T cells in Graves' hyperthyroidism and ophthalmopathy. RNA transcripts served as the template for amplifying TCR beta CDR3 regions. First-round RT-PCR with HTBI primers amplified the TCR CDR3 region. MiXCR, run by TCRdb on the multiplex PCR reads, gives a single entry per CDR3 protein. The table records 800,000 or so distinct CDR3 sequences, around 39% of them present only once. The sequenced sample consisted of blood. The receptor set was obtained from a man between 18 and 35 years old with Graves' hyperthyroidism.

This chain links TRBV20-1 with TRBJ2-5; D perhaps matches TRBD1 (6 bases). The germline V gene has CDR1 DFQATT and CDR2 SNEGSKA (reference sequence). V was clipped by 6 bases and J by 2 bases, with 16 bases between them. The CDR3 loop spans 14 amino acids. CDR3 DNA: TGCAGTGCCATCAGTGGTCAGGGGCAAGAGACCCAGTACTTC. It yields the protein CSAISGQGQETQYF.

This clonotype has ten or more counts. The chain is built from TRBV7-2 and TRBJ1-2, with 10 bases aligning to TRBD1. V gave up 1 base and J gave up 1 base; unmatched junction bases: 6. The germline gives CDR1 SGHTA, CDR2 FQGNSA. The CDR3 has 17 residues. CDR3 DNA: TGTGCCAGCAGCTTAGTCGCCGGACAGGGGGATAACTATGGCTACACCTTC. Amino acid sequence: CASSLVAGQGDNYGYTF.

For this clonotype: A read error is possible here, since a much larger clone lies one base away. The CDR3 nucleotides read TGCAGCGTTCGGGCTAGGGGGGCCTACGAGCAGTACTTC. The encoded protein is CSVRARGAYEQYF. The chain carries TRBV29-1 and TRBJ2-7; TRBD1 or TRBD2 may be the D gene (6 bases each). V was pared by 5 bases and J by 2 bases, with 13 bases between. The germline V gene encodes CDR1 SQVTM and CDR2 ANQGSEA. CDR3 length: 13 amino acids.

This clonotype was counted at least ten times. The genes are TRBV25-1 and TRBJ2-6; no definite D call. CDR1 is MGHDK and CDR2 is SYGVNS in the germline V gene. Trimming removed 4 bases from V and 5 bases from J, with 6 bases in between. The CDR3 runs to 13 residues. The CDR3 sequence: CASSALRANVLTF. The CDR3 DNA is TGTGCCAGCAGTGCTCTCAGGGCCAACGTCCTGACTTTC.

The chain is built from TRBV19 and TRBJ2-7, with 9 positions matching TRBD2. This CDR3 has 14 amino acids. With 6 bases clipped from V and 9 bases from J, the junction kept 12 bases outside the gene matches. The germline gives CDR1 LNHDA, CDR2 SQIVND (reference sequence). This chain's CDR3 is CASSQGSGGAGQYF. CDR3 in DNA: TGTGCCAGTAGCCAGGGTAGCGGGGGCGCGGGGCAGTACTTC. The complete variable domain, with remaining parts taken from reference TRBV19 and TRBJ2-7, reads DGGITQSPKYLFRKEGQNVTLSCEQNLNHDAMYWYRQDPGQGLRLIYYSQIVNDFQKGDIAEGYSVSREKKESFPLTVTSAQKNPTAFYLCASSQGSGGAGQYFGPGTRLTVT.

The chain uses TRBV7-2 and TRBJ2-7; D is uncertain. The CDR3 loop spans 13 amino acids. Trimming pared 6 bases from V and 6 bases from J, leaving 15 bases between. CDR1 is SGHTA, CDR2 FQGNSA, per germline. The CDR3 DNA follows: TGTGCCAGCAGTTACCCTCCACGTGTCGAGCAGTACTTC. It encodes CASSYPPRVEQYF.

Remarks on this clonotype: No conserved phenylalanine or tryptophan ends this CDR3, so it is likely a read error. The chain couples TRBV7-2 to TRBJ2-7; no clear D. V lost 5 bases to trimming and J lost 1 base, with 15 bases between them. Germline CDR1 reads SGHTA; CDR2 reads FQGNSA. This CDR3 has 15 amino acids. The CDR3 is CASSLWADSSYEQYL. The CDR3 DNA is TGTGCCAGCAGCCTTTGGGCAGACTCTTCCTACGAGCAGTACCTC.

This clonotype was seen at least ten times. This chain links TRBV7-6 with TRBJ1-2, with D hard to call. Per the germline V gene, CDR1 is SGHVS and CDR2 is FNYEAQ. CDR3 length: 13 residues. Deletions cut 0 bases from V and 6 bases from J, with 8 bases between. The CDR3 DNA follows: TGTGCCAGCAGCTTAGCAGGGCTGGATGGCTACACCTTC. Residues: CASSLAGLDGYTF.

The CDR3 loop is CSVKAAIDEQYF. The DNA for the CDR3 is TGCAGCGTGAAGGCAGCGATAGACGAGCAGTACTTC. The chain has TRBV29-1 and TRBJ2-7; D is uncertain. Trimming left V 6 bases short and J 5 bases short, with 14 bases between. Germline V lookup: CDR1 SQVTM, CDR2 ANQGSEA. This CDR3 has 12 residues.

This clonotype was observed many times. The V call is TRBV19, the J call TRBJ2-2, with D perhaps matching TRBD2 (5 bases). CDR1 and CDR2 (germline): LNHDA, SQIVND (reference sequence). Trimming cost V 3 bases and J 1 base, with 6 bases left between them. This CDR3 is 14 amino acids long. The CDR3 loop reads CASSIGGNTGELFF. The DNA for the CDR3 is TGTGCCAGTAGTATTGGAGGGAACACCGGGGAGCTGTTTTTT. Using reference TRBV19 and TRBJ2-2 for the parts outside the CDR3, the full variable domain is DGGITQSPKYLFRKEGQNVTLSCEQNLNHDAMYWYRQDPGQGLRLIYYSQIVNDFQKGDIAEGYSVSREKKESFPLTVTSAQKNPTAFYLCASSIGGNTGELFFGEGSRLTVL.

This clonotype has a count of ten or more. The chain recombines TRBV7-6 with TRBJ1-3, with D possibly matching TRBD1 (5 bases). The CDR3 extends over 15 amino acids. The V gene's germline CDR1 is SGHVS and CDR2 FNYEAQ. V lost 4 bases to trimming and J lost 2 bases, with 12 bases between them. Written as DNA, the CDR3 is TGTGCCAGCAGCTCAGGGAATTCGGCTGGAAACACCATATATTTT. Protein: CASSSGNSAGNTIYF. The whole variable domain, remainder taken from reference TRBV7-6 and TRBJ1-3, is GAGVSQSPRYKVTKRGQDVALRCDPISGHVSLYWYRQALGQGPEFLTYFNYEAQQDKSGLPNDRFSAERPEGSISTLTIQRTEQRDSAMYRCASSSGNSAGNTIYFGEGSWLTVV.

This rearrangement joins TRBV28 to TRBJ1-4; D remains unclear. Germline CDR1 MDHEN, CDR2 SYDVKM. The CDR3 sequence is 12 residues long. Trimming cost V 1 base and J 11 bases, with 8 bases left between them. In DNA, the CDR3 is TGTGCCAGCAGTTTATCTGACTTGAAACTGTTTTTT. Protein: CASSLSDLKLFF.

There are many counts of this clonotype. The genes are TRBV20-1 and TRBJ2-5; D unresolved. Trimming took 5 bases from V and 5 from J, leaving 9 bases between them. The CDR3 is 11 amino acids. Germline CDR1 reads DFQATT; CDR2 reads SNEGSKA (reference sequence). For the CDR3, the DNA is TGCAGTGCTTCACGCTCGGAGACCCAGTACTTC. This sequence encodes CSASRSETQYF.